This paragraph reports one TCR beta chain. Its antigen is currently unknown. This sample stems from a study of T cell responses to AZD1222 COVID-19 vaccine. Sequencing used immunoSEQ multiplex PCR; TCRdb keeps in-frame clones, though not all of them. The sample includes approximately 100,000 clones, about nine tenths of them seen just once. Study findings and constraints: It should be noted that donors were predominantly white British and more often female, and clonal diversity was possibly underestimated.

The origin of this receptor is an adult in good health. Here the sequenced sample was peripheral blood, taken on day 0 of AZD1222 vaccination.

The CDR3 bases are TGTGCCAGTAGTACCCGGGGATTGATGGGCTTCTACGAGCAGTACTTC. This encodes CASSTRGLMGFYEQYF. The chain carries TRBV19 and TRBJ2-7; perhaps TRBD2 as D (5 bases). Germline values: CDR1 LNHDA, CDR2 SQIVND (reference sequence). V was shortened by 4 bases and J by 3 bases, with 19 bases between the two germline ends. The CDR3 has 16 residues.